This TCR beta chain was recovered during a study of blood T cell repertoires in COVID-19. Study as a whole: The United States, Italy and Spain were the sources of the acute and convalescent COVID-19 samples.

CDR3 length equals 13 residues. CDR1 is WSHSY and CDR2 is SAAADI in the germline V gene. Trimming shortened V by 3 bases and J by 0 bases, and 5 bases separated the two germline ends. Per the original methods: Estimates of nucleated cell counts were drawn from the amplification of reference gene primers. Assay used: immunoSEQ multiplex PCR; TCRdb lists only in-frame clones, some missing. For V, J and clone size, that table is used; D and trimming come from the DNA. The data show approximately 220,000 clones, approximately 85% seen once. The specimen was peripheral blood. This TCR derives from a woman in her seventies with acute or convalescent COVID-19. This chain links TRBV10-2 with TRBJ1-1, with D unclear. The CDR3 loop is CASSDILNTEAFF. Here the CDR3 DNA reads TGCGCCAGCAGTGACATCCTGAACACTGAAGCTTTCTTT.